Following are 12 T cell receptor beta chains from one sample sequenced in a study of blood T cell repertoires in COVID-19. The method was immunoSEQ multiplex PCR; TCRdb's version includes in-frame clones alone and lacks a portion of them. The table records 200,000 to 300,000 clones, 84% of them present only once. Sequenced material: peripheral blood. The receptors shown here come from a man in his sixties with acute or convalescent COVID-19.

The chain joins TRBV6-5 to TRBJ2-3; the D is unclear. This CDR3 comprises 10 residues. Trimming took 8 bases from V and 5 from J, leaving 5 bases between them. CDR1 is MNHEY, CDR2 SVGAGI, per germline. The CDR3 here is CASGLDTQYF. DNA for the CDR3: TGTGCCAGCGGGCTAGATACGCAGTATTTT.

V is TRBV5-1 and J is TRBJ2-1, with TRBD2 matching over 10 bases. V lost 4 bases, J lost 6 bases, and 10 bases stayed unmatched. This CDR3 spans 16 amino acids. Germline V gives CDR1 SGHRS, CDR2 YFSETQ. The chain's CDR3 is CASSRVAGGPTNEQFF. The CDR3 coding sequence is TGCGCCAGCAGCCGCGTAGCGGGGGGACCGACCAATGAGCAGTTCTTC.

Here the CDR3 reads CASSLFRNTGELFF. The DNA for the CDR3 is TGTGCCAGCAGTTTATTCAGAAACACCGGGGAGCTGTTTTTT. V and J are TRBV27 and TRBJ2-2; no definite D call. The germline V gene has CDR1 MNHEY and CDR2 SMNVEV (reference sequence). The V end lost 1 base, the J end lost 2 bases, and 5 bases lay between the germline ends. The CDR3 covers 14 residues.

This clone occurred a few times. The chain couples TRBV5-1 to TRBJ2-7; 11 bases map to TRBD2. The CDR3 runs to 15 residues. Germline V gene sequence: CDR1 SGHRS, CDR2 YFSETQ. V was pared by 4 bases and J by 3 bases, with 6 bases of the junction left unmatched. The CDR3 loop is CASSTGLAENYEQYF. The CDR3 DNA reads as TGCGCCAGCAGCACGGGACTAGCGGAAAACTACGAGCAGTACTTC.

The rearrangement links TRBV7-2 to TRBJ1-1; 10 bases agree with TRBD1. CDR1 and CDR2 from the germline V gene are SGHTA and FQGNSA. The J segment lost 5 bases and the V segment lost 5 bases, leaving 8 bases of the junction unmatched. The CDR3 consists of 15 residues. CDR3 DNA sequence: TGTGCCAGCAGCGGAAGGGACAGGGGTGTTACTGAAGCTTTCTTT. It yields the protein CASSGRDRGVTEAFF.

This clone was recorded a few times. The chain links TRBV3-1 (or the pseudogene TRBV3-2) to TRBJ2-2; TRBD1 matches at 9 bases. After removal of 8 bases from V and 4 bases from J, the junction contained 5 bases not matched to a gene. Germline lookup yields CDR1 LGHDT and CDR2 YNNKEL (reference sequence). The CDR3 length is 14 residues. The CDR3 here is CASGTGYLTGELFF. The CDR3 bases are TGTGCCAGCGGGACAGGGTATCTCACCGGGGAGCTGTTTTTT.

This clone was seen a single time. This chain uses TRBV9 with TRBJ2-3; TRBD2 matches 14 bases. The length of the CDR3 is 17 residues. The V gene end was trimmed by 4 bases and the J gene end by 2 bases; junction bases not matched to a gene: 6. The V gene's germline CDR1 is SGDLS and CDR2 YYNGEE. This chain's CDR3 is CASSPRTSGRTTDTQYF. CDR3 bases: TGTGCCAGCAGCCCACGGACTAGCGGGAGGACCACAGATACGCAGTATTTT.

This clone was seen just once. V usage is TRBV2 and J usage is TRBJ1-4; D might be TRBD1 (5 bases). Germline V gene lookup returns CDR1 SNHLY and CDR2 FYNNEI. V was trimmed by 4 bases and J by 8 bases, leaving 14 bases between them. The CDR3 has 14 amino acids. The CDR3 sequence: CASSVSGVGEKLFF. The CDR3 nucleotides are TGTGCCAGCAGTGTTTCGGGGGTGGGAGAAAAACTGTTTTTT.

This rearrangement joins TRBV19 to TRBJ2-3; the match to TRBD2 covers 7 bases. The CDR3 runs 16 residues. Trimming took 6 bases from V and 2 from J; bases not matched to a gene: 11. Germline-derived CDR1 and CDR2 are LNHDA and SQIVND (reference sequence). CDR3 sequence: CASSAGGAGYTDTQYF. DNA for the CDR3: TGTGCCAGTAGCGCCGGTGGAGCGGGATACACAGATACGCAGTATTTT. The full variable domain, its missing parts supplied by reference TRBV19 and TRBJ2-3, is DGGITQSPKYLFRKEGQNVTLSCEQNLNHDAMYWYRQDPGQGLRLIYYSQIVNDFQKGDIAEGYSVSREKKESFPLTVTSAQKNPTAFYLCASSAGGAGYTDTQYFGPGTRLTVL.

The CDR3 sequence: CAWTPFVGSDTQYF. CDR3 coding DNA: TGTGCCTGGACTCCTTTTGTCGGGTCAGATACGCAGTATTTT. The chain is built from TRBV30 and TRBJ2-3; no reliable D call. Germline V lookup: CDR1 GTSNPN, CDR2 SVGIG (reference sequence). This CDR3 contains 14 residues. V lost 4 bases and J lost 4, with 15 bases in between.

CDR3 protein: CAISESGGGHEQFF. The CDR3 DNA is TGTGCCATCAGTGAGTCTGGAGGAGGCCATGAGCAGTTCTTC. The chain couples TRBV10-3 to TRBJ2-1, with TRBD2 as a possible D gene (5 bases). CDR3 length equals 14 residues. V was pared by 0 bases and J by 8 bases, with 11 bases between. Per the germline V gene, CDR1 is ENHRY and CDR2 is SYGVKD.

This clone came up once. The CDR3 is CAISNRDSYGYTF. CDR3 DNA sequence: TGTGCCATCAGTAACCGGGACAGTTATGGCTACACCTTC. The chain carries TRBV10-3 and TRBJ1-2; 7 bases align to TRBD1. The V segment lost 5 bases and the J segment 5 bases; nucleotides outside the gene matches: 5. CDR1 is ENHRY, CDR2 SYGVKD, per germline. The CDR3 sequence is 13 residues long.